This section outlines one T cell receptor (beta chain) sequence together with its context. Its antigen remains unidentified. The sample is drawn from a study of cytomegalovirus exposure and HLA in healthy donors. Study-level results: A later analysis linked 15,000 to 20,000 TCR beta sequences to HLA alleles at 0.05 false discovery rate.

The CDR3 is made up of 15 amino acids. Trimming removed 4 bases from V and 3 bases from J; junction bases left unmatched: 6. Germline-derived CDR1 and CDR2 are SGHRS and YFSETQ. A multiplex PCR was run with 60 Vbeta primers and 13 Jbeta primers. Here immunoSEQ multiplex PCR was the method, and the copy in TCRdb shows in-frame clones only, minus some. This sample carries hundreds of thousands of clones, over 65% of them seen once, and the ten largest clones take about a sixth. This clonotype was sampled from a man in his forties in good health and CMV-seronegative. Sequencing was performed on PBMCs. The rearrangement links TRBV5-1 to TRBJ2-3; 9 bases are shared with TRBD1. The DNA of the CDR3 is TGCGCCAGCAGCCCTGACAGGGGGGCAACAGATACGCAGTATTTT. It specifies CASSPDRGATDTQYF.